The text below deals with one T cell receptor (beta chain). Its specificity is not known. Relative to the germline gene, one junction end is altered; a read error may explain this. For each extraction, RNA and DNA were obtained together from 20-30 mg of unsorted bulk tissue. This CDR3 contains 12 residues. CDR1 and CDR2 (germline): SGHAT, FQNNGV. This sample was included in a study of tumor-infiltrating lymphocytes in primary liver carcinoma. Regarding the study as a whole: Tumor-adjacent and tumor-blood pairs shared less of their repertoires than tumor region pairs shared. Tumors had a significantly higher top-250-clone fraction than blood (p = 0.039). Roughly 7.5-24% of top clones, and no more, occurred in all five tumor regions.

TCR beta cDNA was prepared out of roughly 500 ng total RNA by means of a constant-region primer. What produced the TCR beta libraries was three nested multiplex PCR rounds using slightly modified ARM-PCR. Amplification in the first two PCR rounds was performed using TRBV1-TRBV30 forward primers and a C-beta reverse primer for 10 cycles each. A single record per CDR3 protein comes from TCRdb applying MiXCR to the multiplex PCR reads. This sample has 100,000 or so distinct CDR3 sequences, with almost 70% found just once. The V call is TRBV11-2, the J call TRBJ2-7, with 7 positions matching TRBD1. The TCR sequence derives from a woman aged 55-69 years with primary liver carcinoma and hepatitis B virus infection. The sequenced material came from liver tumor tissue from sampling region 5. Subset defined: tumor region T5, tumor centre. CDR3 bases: TGTGCCAGCAGCCGGACAGGAGAAGAGCGGTACTTC. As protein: CASSRTGEERYF.